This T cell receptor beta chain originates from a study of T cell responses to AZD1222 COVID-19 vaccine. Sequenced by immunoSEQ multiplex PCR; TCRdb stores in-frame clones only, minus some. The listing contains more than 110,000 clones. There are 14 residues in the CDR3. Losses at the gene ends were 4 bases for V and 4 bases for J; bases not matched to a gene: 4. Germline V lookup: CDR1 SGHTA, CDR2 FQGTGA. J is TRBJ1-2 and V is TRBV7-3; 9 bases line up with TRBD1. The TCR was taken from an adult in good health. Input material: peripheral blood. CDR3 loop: CASSSTGGGYGYTF. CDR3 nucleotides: TGTGCCAGCAGCTCGACAGGGGGAGGCTATGGCTACACCTTC.